This record looks at one T cell receptor (beta chain) sequence and its context. No antigen is known for it. The CDR3 consists of 15 residues. Germline V lookup: CDR1 SGHDN, CDR2 FVKESK. Trimming took 2 bases from V and 7 from J, leaving 16 bases between them. This sample was included in a study of PD-1 blockade in mismatch repair-deficient tumors. About the study: Patients had approximately 11 mismatch repair-deficient cancer types and were previously treated and progressing.

Notes on the study in general: Tumor-resident clones, often undetectable pretreatment in blood, expanded then contracted after pembrolizumab.

The assay was immunoSEQ multiplex PCR, and TCRdb's table has in-frame clones only and misses some. Among roughly 80,000 clones, approximately 81% were seen once, and the ten largest hold just over 2.5%. The V call is TRBV14, the J call TRBJ2-3; TRBD2 is a possible D gene (6 bases). The source was peripheral blood, collected 12 weeks after starting pembrolizumab. This receptor was identified in an adult with mismatch repair-deficient cancer. Here the CDR3 reads CASSQLGTQENTQYF. CDR3 sequence (DNA): TGTGCCAGCAGCCAACTCGGGACTCAAGAAAATACGCAGTATTTT.